This TCR beta chain is from a study of T cells in Graves' hyperthyroidism and ophthalmopathy. Study outcomes and limitations: Blood also held most thyroid clonotypes expanded beyond 0.001.

V shed 7 bases and J 2 bases; nucleotides not matched to a gene: 12. This CDR3 has 16 amino acids. Germline-derived CDR1 and CDR2 are SGHRS and YFSETQ. Isolation of PBMCs was performed on around 9.3 ml fresh peripheral blood. RNA transcripts served as the template for amplifying TCR beta CDR3 regions. First-round RT-PCR of the TCR CDR3 relied on the HTBI primer set. TCRdb re-called the multiplex PCR reads with MiXCR, one entry per CDR3 protein. The table shows fewer than 500,000 distinct CDR3 sequences, with 14% occurring only once. About this clonotype: Antigen specificity is unknown.

The chain combines TRBV5-1 with TRBJ1-1; 9 bases are shared with TRBD1. Source material: blood. The receptor was isolated from a woman aged 25 to 45 with Graves' ophthalmopathy. CDR3 residues: CASDPGQGSPNTEAFF. The CDR3 coding sequence is TGCGCCAGCGACCCGGGACAGGGTAGCCCCAACACTGAAGCTTTCTTT.